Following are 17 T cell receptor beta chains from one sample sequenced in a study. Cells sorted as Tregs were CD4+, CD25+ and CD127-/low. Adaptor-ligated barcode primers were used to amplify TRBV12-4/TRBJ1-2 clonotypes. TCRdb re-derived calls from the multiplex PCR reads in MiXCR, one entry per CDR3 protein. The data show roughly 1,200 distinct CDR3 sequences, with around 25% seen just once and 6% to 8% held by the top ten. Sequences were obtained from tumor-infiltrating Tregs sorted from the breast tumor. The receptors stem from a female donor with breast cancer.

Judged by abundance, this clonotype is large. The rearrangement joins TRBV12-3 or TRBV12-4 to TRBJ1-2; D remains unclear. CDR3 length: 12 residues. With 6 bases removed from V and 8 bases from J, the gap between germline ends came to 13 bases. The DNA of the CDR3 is TGTGCCAGCAGCCTAGCACTGGAAGGCTACACCTTC. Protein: CASSLALEGYTF.

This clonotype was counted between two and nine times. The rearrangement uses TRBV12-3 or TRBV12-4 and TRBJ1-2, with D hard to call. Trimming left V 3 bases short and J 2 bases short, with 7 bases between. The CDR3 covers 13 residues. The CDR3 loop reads CASSFQENYGYTF. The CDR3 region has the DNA TGTGCCAGCAGTTTCCAGGAGAACTATGGCTACACCTTC.

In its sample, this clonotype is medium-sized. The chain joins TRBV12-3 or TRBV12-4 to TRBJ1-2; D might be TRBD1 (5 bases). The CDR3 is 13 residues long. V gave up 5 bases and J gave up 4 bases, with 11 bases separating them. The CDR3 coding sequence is TGTGCCAGCAGTCCAGTCAGGGCCTATGGCTACACCTTC. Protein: CASSPVRAYGYTF.

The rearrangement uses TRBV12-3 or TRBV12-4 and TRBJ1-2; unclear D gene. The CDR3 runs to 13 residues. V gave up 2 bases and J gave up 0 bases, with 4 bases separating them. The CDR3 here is CASSLLANYGYTF. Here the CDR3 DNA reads TGTGCCAGCAGTTTACTGGCTAACTATGGCTACACCTTC.

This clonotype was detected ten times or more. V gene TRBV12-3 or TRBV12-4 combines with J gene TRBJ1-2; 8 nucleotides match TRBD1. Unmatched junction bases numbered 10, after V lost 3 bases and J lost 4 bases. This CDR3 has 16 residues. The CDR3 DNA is TGTGCCAGCAGTTTCAGCCCGGGACAGGAGGTCTATGGCTACACCTTC. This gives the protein CASSFSPGQEVYGYTF.

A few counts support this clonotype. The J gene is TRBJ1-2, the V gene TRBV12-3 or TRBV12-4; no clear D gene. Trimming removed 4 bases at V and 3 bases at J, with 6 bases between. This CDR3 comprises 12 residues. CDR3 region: CASSSNDYGYTF. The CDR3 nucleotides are TGTGCCAGCAGTTCGAACGACTATGGCTACACCTTC.

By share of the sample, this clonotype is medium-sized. The CDR3 sequence is CASRPTGLGDYGYTF. In DNA, the CDR3 is TGTGCCAGCAGGCCCACAGGGCTCGGGGACTATGGCTACACCTTC. The chain uses TRBV12-3 or TRBV12-4 and TRBJ1-2; tentative D call: TRBD1 (6 bases). This CDR3 is 15 amino acids long. Trimming took off 6 bases at V and 3 bases at J, with 17 bases between the two ends.

The CDR3 here is CASSTGFGYTF. The DNA for the CDR3 is TGTGCCAGCAGTACAGGGTTCGGCTACACCTTC. The chain uses TRBV12-3 or TRBV12-4 and TRBJ1-2, with D maybe TRBD1 (6 bases). This CDR3 has 11 residues. Trimming cost V 5 bases and J 8 bases, with 9 bases left between them.

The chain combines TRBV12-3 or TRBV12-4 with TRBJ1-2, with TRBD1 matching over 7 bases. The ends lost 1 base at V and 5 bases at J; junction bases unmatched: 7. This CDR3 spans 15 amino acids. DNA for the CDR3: TGTGCCAGCAGTTTAGGACCGGGACAGATGTATGGCTACACCTTC. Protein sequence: CASSLGPGQMYGYTF.

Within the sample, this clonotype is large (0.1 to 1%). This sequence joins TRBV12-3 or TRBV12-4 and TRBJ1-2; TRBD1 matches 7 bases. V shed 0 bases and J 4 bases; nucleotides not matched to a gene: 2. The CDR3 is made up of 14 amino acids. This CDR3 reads CASSLAGTAYGYTF. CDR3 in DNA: TGTGCCAGCAGTTTAGCCGGGACAGCCTATGGCTACACCTTC.

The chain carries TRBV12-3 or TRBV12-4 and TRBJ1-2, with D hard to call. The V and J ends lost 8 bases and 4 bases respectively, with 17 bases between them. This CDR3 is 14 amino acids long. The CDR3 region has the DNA TGTGCCAGCGGTTCACAAGGCACCGCCTATGGCTACACCTTC. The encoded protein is CASGSQGTAYGYTF.

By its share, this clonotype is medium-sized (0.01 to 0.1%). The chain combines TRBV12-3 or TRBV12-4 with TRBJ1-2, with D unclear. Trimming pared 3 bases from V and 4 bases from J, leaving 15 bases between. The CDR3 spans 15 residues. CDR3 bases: TGTGCCAGCAGTTTTATGGCAAGTTTGTCCTATGGCTACACCTTC. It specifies CASSFMASLSYGYTF.

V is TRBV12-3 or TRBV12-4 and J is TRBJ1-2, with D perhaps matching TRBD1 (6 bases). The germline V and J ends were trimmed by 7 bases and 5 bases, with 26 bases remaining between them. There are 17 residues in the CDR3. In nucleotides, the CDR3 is TGTGCCAGCACCGCGGGGCCCAGGGGTCCCGGACGGTATGGCTACACCTTC. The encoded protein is CASTAGPRGPGRYGYTF.

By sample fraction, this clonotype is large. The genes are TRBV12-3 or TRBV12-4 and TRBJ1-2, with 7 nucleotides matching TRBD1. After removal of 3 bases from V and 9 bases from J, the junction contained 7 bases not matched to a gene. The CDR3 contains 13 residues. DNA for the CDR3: TGTGCCAGCAGTTTTCTGACAGGGACAAGCTACACCTTC. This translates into CASSFLTGTSYTF.

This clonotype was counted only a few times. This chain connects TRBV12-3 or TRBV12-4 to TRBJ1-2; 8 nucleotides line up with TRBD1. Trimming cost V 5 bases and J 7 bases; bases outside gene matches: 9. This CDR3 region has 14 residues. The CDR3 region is CASSPDRDLSGYTF. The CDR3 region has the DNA TGTGCCAGCAGTCCGGACAGGGATCTGAGTGGCTACACCTTC.

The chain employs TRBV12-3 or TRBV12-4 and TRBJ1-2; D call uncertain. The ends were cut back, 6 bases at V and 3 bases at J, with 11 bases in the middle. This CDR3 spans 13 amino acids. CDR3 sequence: CASSQDEDYGYTF. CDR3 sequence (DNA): TGTGCCAGCAGCCAGGACGAGGACTATGGCTACACCTTC.

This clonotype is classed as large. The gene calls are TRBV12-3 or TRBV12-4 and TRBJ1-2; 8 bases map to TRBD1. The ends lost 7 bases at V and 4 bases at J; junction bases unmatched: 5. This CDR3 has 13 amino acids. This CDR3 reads CASNSGQVYGYTF. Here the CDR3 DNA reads TGTGCCAGCAATTCGGGACAGGTCTATGGCTACACCTTC.